This TCR beta chain came from a study of blood T cell repertoires in COVID-19. For the study at large: Whether acute or convalescent, the COVID-19 samples came from the United States, Italy and Spain.

This CDR3 spans 15 amino acids. J gave up 0 bases and V 4 bases, and 3 bases lay outside the gene matches. Germline V lookup: CDR1 LGHDT, CDR2 YNNKEL (reference sequence). Source study methods: Amplification of reference gene primers provided the estimated nucleated cell counts. Assay used: immunoSEQ multiplex PCR; TCRdb lists only in-frame clones, some missing. V and J calls and clone size come straight from that table; D and trimming were deduced from the DNA. There are 500,000 to 600,000 clones in the sample; about 89% occur only once, and around 8% lies in the top ten. Followed over time, Seattle patients had been enrolled while infection was active.

Material: peripheral blood. The clonotype originates from a woman aged 50 to 65 with COVID-19, enrolled during active disease. The chain recombines TRBV3-1 (or the pseudogene TRBV3-2) with TRBJ1-5; TRBD1 matches 7 bases. DNA for the CDR3: TGTGCCAGCAGCCTCGACAGGGATAGCAATCAGCCCCAGCATTTT. Its translation is CASSLDRDSNQPQHF.